Here is one T cell receptor beta chain with its context. Its antigen is unidentified. TCRdb re-called the 5' RACE reads through MiXCR, storing one row per CDR3 protein. The sample carries around 480,000 distinct CDR3 sequences, approximately 15% recorded once. V was clipped by 5 bases and J by 7 bases; unmatched bases: 6. The CDR3 runs 14 residues. Looked up from germline, CDR1 is LGHDT and CDR2 is YNNKEL (reference sequence). The data originate from a study of identical twins. Overall study results and limits: Recombination models fit unrelated individuals' TCR alpha sharing but underestimated twins'.

This same sample was also taken into another study, of yellow fever vaccine responses in identical twins.

This TCR was recovered from a young woman in good health. Material for sequencing was CD4+ T cells sorted from blood. The rearrangement joins TRBV3-1 to TRBJ2-2, with 8 bases lining up with TRBD1. CDR3 sequence reads: CASSATGAVGELFF. Here the CDR3 DNA reads TGTGCCAGCAGCGCGACAGGGGCGGTCGGGGAGCTGTTTTTT.